This is a list of T cell receptor beta chains from one sample in a study of OX40 agonist ivuxolimab in advanced cancers. This table comes from immunoSEQ multiplex PCR, and its TCRdb copy is limited to in-frame clones, with some not included. The sample lists some 62,000 clones, around 74% occurring once. The sequencing used CD4+ or CD8+ T cells sorted from blood, collected in a trial of the OX40 agonist ivuxolimab. All receptors come from an adult with an advanced solid tumor such as melanoma, head and neck, liver or kidney cancer. CDR3s include the opening cysteine and the closing phenylalanine or tryptophan. The order of the fields is D gene, J gene, clone size, V gene, CDR3 protein, CDR3 DNA. A D gene is named only where the DNA matches it firmly. The listing skips clone size in some rows; elsewhere it reads once, few, many or a size class.

d_gene: NA; j_gene: TRBJ2-7; abundance: NA; v_gene: TRBV7-8; CDR3aa: CASSSRQSTSSYEQYF; CDR3nt: TGTGCCAGCAGCTCACGACAGTCCACCTCCTCCTACGAGCAGTACTTC
d_gene: TRBD2; j_gene: TRBJ2-7; abundance: NA; v_gene: TRBV2; CDR3aa: CASFLRGGEQYF; CDR3nt: TGTGCCAGCTTCCTGCGCGGGGGGGAGCAGTACTTC
d_gene: NA; j_gene: TRBJ2-1; abundance: NA; v_gene: TRBV19; CDR3aa: CASSTVTGNEQFF; CDR3nt: TGTGCCAGTAGTACAGTTACGGGAAATGAGCAGTTCTTC
d_gene: TRBD1; j_gene: TRBJ1-2; abundance: NA; v_gene: TRBV6-5; CDR3aa: CASSPAGTGYGYTF; CDR3nt: TGTGCCAGCAGTCCGGCCGGGACAGGCTATGGCTACACCTTC
d_gene: TRBD2; j_gene: TRBJ2-1; abundance: NA; v_gene: TRBV6-6; CDR3aa: CASSKTLAGDQREQFF; CDR3nt: TGTGCCAGCAGTAAAACACTAGCGGGGGACCAACGTGAGCAGTTCTTC
d_gene: TRBD2; j_gene: TRBJ2-2; abundance: NA; v_gene: TRBV9; CDR3aa: CASSVAGSGRAYTGELFF; CDR3nt: TGTGCCAGCAGCGTAGCTGGTAGCGGGAGGGCATATACCGGGGAGCTGTTTTTT
d_gene: NA; j_gene: TRBJ1-5; abundance: NA; v_gene: TRBV5-6; CDR3aa: CASSWGGQQWQPQHF; CDR3nt: TGTGCCAGCAGCTGGGGGGGGCAGCAATGGCAGCCCCAGCATTTT
d_gene: TRBD2; j_gene: TRBJ2-3; abundance: NA; v_gene: TRBV15; CDR3aa: CATSPGTSGTDTQYF; CDR3nt: TGTGCCACCAGCCCCGGGACTAGTGGCACAGATACGCAGTATTTT
d_gene: NA; j_gene: TRBJ2-7; abundance: once; v_gene: TRBV5-1; CDR3aa: CASSLAASVVDEQYF; CDR3nt: TGCGCCAGCAGCTTGGCCGCATCTGTTGTCGACGAGCAGTACTTC
d_gene: NA; j_gene: TRBJ1-1; abundance: few; v_gene: TRBV6-1; CDR3aa: CASSEAESLNTEAFF; CDR3nt: TGTGCCAGCAGTGAAGCTGAGAGCTTGAACACTGAAGCTTTCTTT
d_gene: NA; j_gene: TRBJ2-7; abundance: NA; v_gene: TRBV19; CDR3aa: CASSTGDGSAYEQYF; CDR3nt: TGTGCCAGTAGTACGGGCGACGGCTCCGCCTACGAGCAGTACTTC
d_gene: TRBD1; j_gene: TRBJ1-2; abundance: few; v_gene: TRBV4-3; CDR3aa: CASSHPGQTYDGYTF; CDR3nt: TGCGCCAGCAGCCACCCGGGACAGACTTATGATGGCTACACCTTC
d_gene: TRBD2; j_gene: TRBJ2-3; abundance: NA; v_gene: TRBV15; CDR3aa: CATSRDITSGWGGTQYF; CDR3nt: TGTGCCACCAGCAGAGATATTACTAGCGGATGGGGGGGTACGCAGTATTTT
d_gene: NA; j_gene: TRBJ2-7; abundance: NA; v_gene: TRBV20-1; CDR3aa: CSASGDYEQYF; CDR3nt: TGCAGTGCTAGCGGGGATTACGAGCAGTACTTC
d_gene: NA; j_gene: TRBJ1-4; abundance: NA; v_gene: TRBV11-2; CDR3aa: CASSLRGTSEKLFF; CDR3nt: TGTGCCAGCAGCTTAAGAGGGACTAGTGAAAAACTGTTTTTT
d_gene: TRBD2; j_gene: TRBJ2-5; abundance: NA; v_gene: TRBV7-3; CDR3aa: CASSWTSGRGETQYF; CDR3nt: TGTGCCAGCAGTTGGACTAGCGGGAGAGGAGAGACCCAGTACTTC
d_gene: NA; j_gene: TRBJ2-7; abundance: few; v_gene: TRBV28; CDR3aa: CASSLGITYEQYF; CDR3nt: TGTGCCAGCAGTTTGGGGATTACCTACGAGCAGTACTTC